These 27 T cell receptor beta chains share one sample of origin, sequenced in a study of shared clonotypes between healthy human individuals. Assay used: immunoSEQ multiplex PCR; TCRdb lists only in-frame clones, some missing. The data contain approximately 2.3 million clones, 85% to 95% of them singletons. The sample consisted of naive CD4+ T cells from PBMCs. Subset described: CD45RA+ positively selected. These receptor sequences come from a man aged 18 to 30 in good health. Some clones in this sample may be carry-over from other donors' samples.

The V call is TRBV30, the J call TRBJ2-1; D is possibly TRBD1 (5 bases). Trimming left V 4 bases short and J 0 bases short, with 10 bases between. The germline V gene encodes CDR1 GTSNPN and CDR2 SVGIG (reference sequence). The CDR3 length is 14 residues. As DNA, the CDR3 is TGTGCCTGGATTCAAGGGGCCTCCTACAATGAGCAGTTCTTC. Residues: CAWIQGASYNEQFF.

The chain combines TRBV5-6 with TRBJ2-2; the D gene could be TRBD1 or TRBD2 (5 bases each). This CDR3 comprises 17 residues. The V gene lost 5 bases and the J gene lost 13 bases, with 30 bases spanning the gap. CDR1 is SGHDT and CDR2 is YYEEEE in the germline V gene. Written as DNA, the CDR3 is TGTGCCAGCAGTTACCACTCCGGGACGGAGAAATCCCGGAGGCTGTTTTTT. Translation: CASSYHSGTEKSRRLFF. Complete variable domain (other parts from reference TRBV5-6 and TRBJ2-2): DAGVTQSPTHLIKTRGQQVTLRCSPKSGHDTVSWYQQALGQGPQFIFQYYEEEERQRGNFPDRFSGHQFPNYSSELNVNALLLGDSALYLCASSYHSGTEKSRRLFFGEGSRLTVL.

V usage is TRBV14 and J usage is TRBJ2-7, with D possibly matching TRBD2 (7 bases). This CDR3 has 14 amino acids. With 7 bases removed from V and 5 bases from J, the gap between germline ends came to 18 bases. Germline CDR1 SGHDN, CDR2 FVKESK. The CDR3 coding sequence is TGTGCCAGCAACCCCTGGACGGGGGGCCACGAGCAGTACTTC. The encoded protein is CASNPWTGGHEQYF.

The rearrangement links TRBV5-6 to TRBJ2-1; D may be TRBD2 (6 bases). The V end lost 4 bases, the J end lost 9 bases, and 14 bases lay between the germline ends. The CDR3 is 13 amino acids. Germline lookup yields CDR1 SGHDT and CDR2 YYEEEE. CDR3 residues: CASSATSSVEQFF. The CDR3 nucleotides read TGTGCCAGCAGCGCAACTAGCAGCGTTGAGCAGTTCTTC.

The chain is built from TRBV5-1 and TRBJ2-3; D gene unclear. Trimming took 1 base from V and 2 from J, leaving 8 bases between them. Germline CDR1 and CDR2: SGHRS and YFSETQ. The CDR3 covers 14 residues. Here the CDR3 reads CASSLSRLTDTQYF. For the CDR3, the DNA is TGCGCCAGCAGCTTGAGTCGTCTCACAGATACGCAGTATTTT.

J is TRBJ1-2 and V is TRBV30; 7 bases fit TRBD1. Germline CDR1 and CDR2: GTSNPN and SVGIG (reference sequence). The V gene end was trimmed by 4 bases and the J gene end by 8 bases; junction bases not matched to a gene: 7. The CDR3 extends over 12 amino acids. The CDR3 DNA reads as TGTGCCTGGACAGGGGGTGTCGAAGGCTACACCTTC. Translating gives CAWTGGVEGYTF.

This clone has just a few counts. At the DNA level, this CDR3 is encoded by other sequences in the same sample as well. The chain combines TRBV7-9 with TRBJ1-5; the D is unclear. CDR3 size: 14 residues. V was shortened by 0 bases and J by 3 bases, with 6 bases between the two germline ends. In germline, CDR1 is SEHNR, CDR2 FQNEAQ (reference sequence). This CDR3 reads CASSLAGVNQPQHF. In DNA form, the CDR3 reads TGTGCCAGCAGCTTAGCTGGGGTCAATCAGCCCCAGCATTTT.

This clone was recorded only once. This chain connects TRBV5-1 to TRBJ2-2; 8 nucleotides agree with TRBD1. The CDR3 runs to 15 residues. Germline V lookup: CDR1 SGHRS, CDR2 YFSETQ. V shed 2 bases, J shed 6 bases, and the junction held 6 bases outside the gene matches. The chain's CDR3 is CASSFNDRGPGELFF. The CDR3 nucleotides read TGCGCCAGCAGCTTTAATGACAGGGGACCCGGGGAGCTGTTTTTT. Drawing the rest from reference TRBV5-1 and TRBJ2-2, the complete variable domain is KAGVTQTPRYLIKTRGQQVTLSCSPISGHRSVSWYQQTPGQGLQFLFEYFSETQRNKGNFPGRFSGRQFSNSRSEMNVSTLELGDSALYLCASSFNDRGPGELFFGEGSRLTVL.

CDR3 coding DNA: TGTGCCAGCAGTTCCCCGGGGGGCGGGGCTTACGAGCAGTACTTC. This translates into CASSSPGGGAYEQYF. The chain uses TRBV28 and TRBJ2-7; a weak D match, TRBD2 (7 bases). Per the germline V gene, CDR1 is MDHEN and CDR2 is SYDVKM. The CDR3 has 15 amino acids. V shed 4 bases and J shed 4 bases, with 17 bases lying between them.

The rearrangement uses TRBV5-4 and TRBJ2-2; no clear D. Between the trimmed V and J ends, which lost 8 bases and 0 bases, there was a span of 11 bases. The CDR3 is made up of 14 amino acids. In germline, CDR1 is SGHNT, CDR2 YYREEE (reference sequence). The CDR3 sequence is CASEQKSNTGELFF. CDR3 DNA: TGTGCCAGTGAGCAGAAGTCGAACACCGGGGAGCTGTTTTTT.

This sequence joins TRBV7-9 and TRBJ1-2; D unclear. The V end lost 1 base, the J end lost 7 bases, and 10 bases lay between the germline ends. The CDR3 consists of 13 residues. The germline CDR1 and CDR2 sequences are SEHNR and FQNEAQ (reference sequence). Here the CDR3 DNA reads TGTGCCAGCAGCTTAGGGGTTGAGACTGGCTACACCTTC. Its protein product is CASSLGVETGYTF.

The CDR3 loop is CASSKAGLGDRGYNEQFF. Here the CDR3 DNA reads TGTGCCAGCAGCAAAGCGGGGCTGGGGGATCGAGGGTACAATGAGCAGTTCTTC. The gene calls are TRBV21-1 and TRBJ2-1. TRBV21-1 is classified as a pseudogene. This CDR3 is 18 amino acids long.

V is TRBV28 and J is TRBJ2-3; D unresolved. Per the germline V gene, CDR1 is MDHEN and CDR2 is SYDVKM. This CDR3 is built from 13 residues. CDR3 amino acids: CASVGDRTDTQYF. In nucleotides, the CDR3 is TGTGCTTCTGTTGGGGATCGCACAGATACGCAGTATTTT.

The chain is built from TRBV9 and TRBJ1-1; D might be TRBD1 (5 bases). The CDR3 length is 16 residues. Between the trimmed V and J ends, which lost 4 bases and 1 base, there was a span of 17 bases. Germline CDR1 SGDLS, CDR2 YYNGEE. Here the CDR3 DNA reads TGTGCCAGCAGCCTTACTGCCGGGACGGGGAACACTGAAGCTTTCTTT. As protein: CASSLTAGTGNTEAFF.

This sequence joins TRBV6-6 and TRBJ2-7, with 9 bases fitting TRBD2. Unmatched junction bases numbered 5, after V lost 7 bases and J lost 4 bases. CDR3 length: 13 residues. Germline CDR1 MNHNY, CDR2 SVGAGI (reference sequence). CDR3 region: CASMIAGVYEQYF. The DNA for the CDR3 is TGTGCCAGCATGATAGCGGGAGTGTACGAGCAGTACTTC.

This rearrangement joins TRBV7-8 to TRBJ2-2; a possible D gene is TRBD1 (5 bases). Per the germline V gene, CDR1 is SGHVS and CDR2 is FQNEAQ. Deletions cut 7 bases from V and 9 bases from J, with 12 bases between. The CDR3 length is 12 residues. The CDR3 coding sequence is TGTGCCAGCACCCAGGGTATCCGGGAGCTGTTTTTT. Its protein is CASTQGIRELFF.

The chain has TRBV10-3 and TRBJ1-5, with D unclear. V was pared by 4 bases and J by 1 base, with 8 bases between. CDR3 length equals 14 residues. CDR1 ENHRY and CDR2 SYGVKD come from the germline V gene. CDR3 amino acids: CAISGQVSNQPQHF. CDR3 DNA sequence: TGTGCCATCAGTGGCCAGGTCAGCAATCAGCCCCAGCATTTT.

This chain joins TRBV6-1 and TRBJ1-2; possibly TRBD1 for D (6 bases). Germline-derived CDR1 and CDR2 are MNHNS and SASEGT. V dropped 6 bases and J dropped 2 bases, with 13 bases sitting between them. The CDR3 is 14 amino acids. CDR3 sequence reads: CASSANQGNYGYTF. The CDR3 coding sequence is TGTGCCAGCAGCGCCAACCAGGGGAACTATGGCTACACCTTC.

The rearrangement uses TRBV29-1 and TRBJ2-3; 7 bases map to TRBD1. CDR3 size: 15 residues. Trimming at V came to 6 bases and at J to 2 bases, leaving 11 bases not matched to a gene. Per germline, CDR1 SQVTM and CDR2 ANQGSEA. The DNA of the CDR3 is TGCAGCGTCCGCCCCAGGGGGAACCTCACAGATACGCAGTATTTT. This encodes CSVRPRGNLTDTQYF.

V usage is TRBV6-1 and J usage is TRBJ2-7, with TRBD2 matching 10 bases. Germline V CDR1 and CDR2: MNHNS, SASEGT. The CDR3 is made up of 12 amino acids. V shed 3 bases and J 12 bases; nucleotides not matched to a gene: 5. The CDR3 region has the DNA TGTGCCAGCAGTGAGGGGAGCGGGAGGGGGTACTTC. Protein product: CASSEGSGRGYF.

This clone showed up just a few times. CDR3: CAWSAGLLGEKLFF. The CDR3 DNA sequence: TGTGCCTGGAGTGCGGGCCTCCTGGGGGAAAAACTGTTTTTT. This chain joins TRBV30 and TRBJ1-4; D is unclear. Between the trimmed V and J ends, which lost 1 base and 8 bases, there was a span of 14 bases. Per the germline V gene, CDR1 is GTSNPN and CDR2 is SVGIG (reference sequence). The length of the CDR3 is 14 residues.

The genes are TRBV11-2 and TRBJ2-2, with D possibly matching TRBD1 (6 bases). The V end was cut by 4 bases, the J end by 4 bases, with 13 bases between. Germline-derived CDR1 and CDR2 are SGHAT and FQNNGV. The CDR3 covers 15 residues. CDR3 coding DNA: TGTGCCAGCAGCTGGGGGCGGCAGGCCACCGGGGAGCTGTTTTTT. Its protein is CASSWGRQATGELFF.

V is TRBV6-5 and J is TRBJ2-7, with TRBD1 identical over 7 bases. This CDR3 is built from 13 residues. With 5 bases clipped from V and 5 bases from J, the junction kept 6 bases outside the gene matches. The germline gives CDR1 MNHEY, CDR2 SVGAGI. CDR3 sequence (DNA): TGTGCCAGCAGTATTGACAGGGTCCACGAGCAGTACTTC. Residues: CASSIDRVHEQYF.

On this clone: This specimen includes other DNA sequences encoding the same CDR3. J is TRBJ2-2 and V is TRBV2; D remains ambiguous. The CDR3 totals 12 residues. Trimming took 8 bases from V and 0 from J, leaving 4 bases between them. Germline lookup yields CDR1 SNHLY and CDR2 FYNNEI. CDR3 loop: CASSANTGELFF. The CDR3 nucleotides are TGTGCCAGCTCCGCGAACACCGGGGAGCTGTTTTTT. Variable domain in full (rest from reference TRBV2 and TRBJ2-2): EPEVTQTPSHQVTQMGQEVILRCVPISNHLYFYWYRQILGQKVEFLVSFYNNEISEKSEIFDDQFSVERPDGSNFTLKIRSTKLEDSAMYFCASSANTGELFFGEGSRLTVL.

V and J are TRBV14 and TRBJ2-1; TRBD2 matches 12 bases. Germline V lookup: CDR1 SGHDN, CDR2 FVKESK. With V trimmed by 6 bases and J by 6 bases, 6 bases remained unmatched. The CDR3 has 15 amino acids. The CDR3: CASRPTSGSINEQFF. CDR3 coding DNA: TGTGCCAGCAGGCCGACTAGCGGGAGTATCAATGAGCAGTTCTTC.

The J gene is TRBJ1-2, the V gene TRBV27, with TRBD1 as a possible D gene (5 bases). Germline V lookup: CDR1 MNHEY, CDR2 SMNVEV (reference sequence). This CDR3 contains 15 residues. V shed 3 bases and J shed 6 bases, with 17 bases lying between them. In DNA, the CDR3 is TGTGCCAGCAGTTTGTGGCAGGGAATAGAGGATGGCTACACCTTC. As protein: CASSLWQGIEDGYTF.

Details on this clone: Other DNA sequences in the same sample also yield this CDR3. Here the CDR3 reads CASSQDSSGNTIYF. In DNA, the CDR3 is TGTGCCAGCTCCCAGGACAGCTCTGGAAACACCATATATTTT. This chain joins TRBV18 and TRBJ1-3; perhaps TRBD1 as D (6 bases). CDR3 length: 14 amino acids. The germline gives CDR1 KGHSH, CDR2 LQKENI. Trimming removed 6 bases from V and 0 bases from J, with 9 bases in between. The full variable domain, its missing parts supplied by reference TRBV18 and TRBJ1-3, is NAGVMQNPRHLVRRRGQEARLRCSPMKGHSHVYWYRQLPEEGLKFMVYLQKENIIDESGMPKERFSAEFPKEGPSILRIQQVVRGDSAAYFCASSQDSSGNTIYFGEGSWLTVV.